The 10 T cell receptor beta chains below were found in one sample sequenced in a study of regulatory T cells in long-lasting Graves disease. Building the TCR beta libraries relied on iRepertoire HTBI primers, and CDR3 regions underwent Arm-PCR. TCRdb re-analysed the multiplex PCR reads in MiXCR, keeping a single row per CDR3 protein. The data hold about 560,000 distinct CDR3 sequences, with about 16% observed a single time. Stated time point: newly diagnosed GD, antithyroid drugs for less than 3 months. PBMCs were the source of the RNA used for TCR sequencing. This sample also belongs to another study, concerning T cells in Graves' hyperthyroidism and ophthalmopathy.

The source was peripheral blood mononuclear cells (PBMCs), collected at new diagnosis, from a patient treated with antithyroid drugs. These receptors were obtained from a man in his late teens or twenties with Graves disease.

This clonotype was recorded at least ten times. The V call is TRBV5-1, the J call TRBJ1-2, with 8 nucleotides matching TRBD1. The CDR3 totals 14 residues. Germline V gene lookup returns CDR1 SGHRS and CDR2 YFSETQ. Unmatched junction bases numbered 6, after V lost 0 bases and J lost 8 bases. CDR3 in amino acids: CASSLGQGNDGYTF. The CDR3 DNA reads TGCGCCAGCAGCTTGGGACAGGGGAACGACGGCTACACCTTC.

This clonotype was found many times. V gene TRBV12-3 or TRBV12-4 combines with J gene TRBJ2-6; D is undetermined. Trimming shortened V by 1 base and J by 0 bases, and 4 bases separated the two germline ends. This CDR3 is 15 amino acids long. The CDR3 nucleotides read TGTGCCAGCAGTTTAGGCAGCTCTGGGGCCAACGTCCTGACTTTC. It translates to CASSLGSSGANVLTF.

This clonotype was counted at least ten times. The rearrangement joins TRBV7-9 to TRBJ1-6; D is perhaps TRBD1 (6 bases). The V gene's germline CDR1 is SEHNR and CDR2 FQNEAQ (reference sequence). Trimming took 1 base from V and 11 from J, leaving 12 bases between them. The CDR3 loop spans 14 amino acids. CDR3 protein: CASSLGGGMTPLHF. CDR3 DNA: TGTGCCAGCAGCTTAGGAGGGGGTATGACACCCCTCCACTTT.

J is TRBJ2-1 and V is TRBV5-4; tentatively, D is TRBD2 (6 bases). The V gene lost 5 bases and the J gene lost 10 bases, with 13 bases spanning the gap. Germline V CDR1 and CDR2: SGHNT, YYREEE (reference sequence). The CDR3 is 12 residues long. CDR3 coding DNA: TGTGCCAGCAGTATGGCGGGATCCGAGCAGTTCTTC. Protein: CASSMAGSEQFF.

In this sample, this clonotype turned up a few times. V gene TRBV5-1 combines with J gene TRBJ1-4; D perhaps matches TRBD1 (6 bases). Germline CDR1 reads SGHRS; CDR2 reads YFSETQ. Between the trimmed V and J ends, which lost 7 bases and 7 bases, there was a span of 20 bases. The CDR3 has 15 residues. In nucleotides, the CDR3 is TGCGCCAGCGCCAAGGCCCAGGGGAGAGGTGAAAAACTGTTTTTT. Amino acid sequence: CASAKAQGRGEKLFF.

V is TRBV15 and J is TRBJ1-2, with D maybe TRBD1 (6 bases). The germline V and J ends were trimmed by 6 bases and 2 bases, with 10 bases remaining between them. There are 13 residues in the CDR3. Germline loops: CDR1 LNHNV, CDR2 YYDKDF (reference sequence). The CDR3 loop is CATRTGGNYGYTF. CDR3 nucleotides: TGTGCCACCAGGACAGGAGGAAACTATGGCTACACCTTC. Variable domain in full (rest from reference TRBV15 and TRBJ1-2): DAMVIQNPRYQVTQFGKPVTLSCSQTLNHNVMYWYQQKSSQAPKLLFHYYDKDFNNEADTPDNFQSRRPNTSFCFLDIRSPGLGDTAMYLCATRTGGNYGYTFGSGTRLTVV.

In its sample, this clonotype was seen many times. J is TRBJ2-7 and V is TRBV28, with D perhaps TRBD1 (6 bases). V lost 6 bases to trimming and J lost 0 bases, with 15 bases between them. The germline CDR1 and CDR2 sequences are MDHEN and SYDVKM. CDR3 length equals 15 residues. This chain's CDR3 is CASSQDRTHSYEQYF. The CDR3 DNA reads TGTGCCAGCAGCCAAGACAGGACTCACTCCTACGAGCAGTACTTC.

The sample holds many counts of this clonotype. This chain links TRBV28 with TRBJ2-3; D might be TRBD2 (6 bases). Germline CDR1 is MDHEN and CDR2 is SYDVKM. This CDR3 is built from 13 residues. Trimming shortened V by 7 bases and J by 8 bases, and 16 bases separated the two germline ends. The CDR3 spells CASTSTGLSTQYF. The CDR3, as DNA: TGTGCCAGCACCTCAACGGGACTTTCTACGCAGTATTTT.

This clonotype was seen repeatedly, ten times or more. The gene calls are TRBV12-3 or TRBV12-4 and TRBJ1-5, with 8 bases matching TRBD1. Trimming took 5 bases from V and 6 from J; bases not matched to a gene: 12. This CDR3 spans 16 amino acids. CDR3 sequence reads: CASSLTQGGLVQPQHF. The CDR3, as DNA: TGTGCCAGCAGTCTAACACAGGGGGGATTGGTTCAGCCCCAGCATTTT.

The chain uses TRBV19 and TRBJ2-3; possible D gene TRBD2, 5 bases. CDR1 is LNHDA and CDR2 is SQIVND in the germline V gene (reference sequence). This CDR3 region has 16 residues. The ends were cut back, 1 base at V and 1 base at J, with 12 bases in the middle. Here the CDR3 reads CASSIGPAEGTDTQYF. The CDR3 DNA reads TGTGCCAGTAGTATAGGGCCTGCGGAGGGCACAGATACGCAGTATTTT.